This is a list of T cell receptor beta chains from one sample in a study of blood T cell repertoires in COVID-19. Method: immunoSEQ multiplex PCR; TCRdb's copy keeps in-frame clones and lacks some. The repertoire includes approximately 11,000 clones, 75% to 85% of them detected once, and more than 3% sits in the top ten. Specimen: peripheral blood. These receptors were collected from a woman in her sixties or seventies with acute or convalescent COVID-19. CDR3s include the opening cysteine and the closing phenylalanine or tryptophan. Fields, in order: J gene, clone size, V gene, D gene, CDR3 protein, CDR3 DNA. A D gene is named only where the DNA matches it firmly. Clone size is stated in some rows and not others, as once, few, many or a class when expanded.

>TRBJ1-6|few|TRBV5-6|TRBD1
CASSRPTGLGNSPLHF
TGTGCCAGCAGCCGGCCGACAGGGCTGGGGAATTCACCCCTCCACTTT
>TRBJ2-3|.|TRBV5-1|.
CASSLARPPSPDTQYF
TGCGCCAGCAGCTTGGCTAGACCCCCGTCCCCAGATACGCAGTATTTT
>TRBJ1-5|.|TRBV2|TRBD1
CASSDGQGDQPQHF
TGTGCCAGCAGCGACGGACAGGGGGATCAGCCCCAGCATTTT
>TRBJ1-4|.|TRBV2|.
CASSEAGGNEKLFF
TGTGCCAGCAGTGAAGCAGGGGGTAATGAAAAACTGTTTTTT
>TRBJ1-2|.|TRBV2|TRBD1
CASSTGVAYYGYTF
TGTGCCAGTAGTACAGGGGTAGCCTACTATGGCTACACCTTC
>TRBJ2-3|.|TRBV2|TRBD2
CASRSTSGYTDTQYF
TGTGCCAGCAGGTCGACTAGCGGATACACAGATACGCAGTATTTT
>TRBJ1-1|.|TRBV18|TRBD1
CASSGTGVREAFF
TGTGCCAGCTCAGGGACAGGGGTTCGTGAAGCTTTCTTT
>TRBJ2-5|.|TRBV11-1|.
CASSLGGQLGETQYF
TGTGCCAGCAGCTTAGGGGGGCAGTTGGGAGAGACCCAGTACTTC
>TRBJ1-5|.|TRBV30|TRBD1
CAWSLDRGGQPQHF
TGTGCCTGGAGTCTTGACAGGGGCGGACAGCCCCAGCATTTT
>TRBJ1-5|.|TRBV25-1|.
CASSDREYNQPQHF
TGTGCCAGCAGTGATCGGGAGTACAATCAGCCCCAGCATTTT
>TRBJ2-3|.|TRBV18|TRBD2
CASSPLPPSGGGTGTDTQYF
TGTGCCAGCTCACCACTCCCCCCAAGCGGGGGGGGGACTGGCACAGATACGCAGTATTTT
>TRBJ2-1|.|TRBV30|.
CALEPLYNEQFF
TGTGCTTTGGAGCCTCTCTACAATGAGCAGTTCTTC
>TRBJ1-1|.|TRBV6-5|.
CASRDLFRGTEAFF
TGTGCCAGCAGAGACCTATTCCGGGGCACTGAAGCTTTCTTT
>TRBJ1-3|few|TRBV4-1|.
CASSPEGQSGNTIYF
TGCGCCAGCAGCCCCGAAGGACAGTCTGGAAACACCATATATTTT
>TRBJ2-3|once|TRBV19|TRBD2
CASKERGSTDTQYF
TGTGCCAGTAAGGAGCGGGGGAGCACAGATACGCAGTATTTT
>TRBJ2-1|few|TRBV9|.
CASSVGWGGPSYNEQFF
TGTGCCAGCAGCGTAGGGTGGGGGGGCCCGTCCTACAATGAGCAGTTCTTC
>TRBJ1-1|.|TRBV6-5|.
CASTSVVNTEAFF
TGTGCCAGCACTTCCGTAGTGAACACTGAAGCTTTCTTT
>TRBJ1-2|.|TRBV27|.
CASRPATDNYGYTF
TGTGCCAGCAGACCAGCGACAGATAACTATGGCTACACCTTC
>TRBJ1-3|.|TRBV2|TRBD1
CASSAQGYGNTIYF
TGTGCCAGCAGCGCACAGGGGTACGGAAACACCATATATTTT
>TRBJ2-5|.|TRBV28|TRBD2
CASGTAGGLGETQYF
TGTGCCAGCGGGACGGCGGGGGGGCTTGGAGAGACCCAGTACTTC
>TRBJ2-7|.|TRBV13|TRBD2
CASSTGGGEQYF
TGTGCCAGCAGCACGGGGGGGGGCGAGCAGTACTTC
>TRBJ2-1|.|TRBV11-2|.
CASSLQGGGFYEQFF
TGTGCCAGCAGCCTGCAAGGGGGGGGCTTCTATGAGCAGTTCTTC
>TRBJ2-1|.|TRBV11-2|TRBD2
CASSPTSSGGAYNEQFF
TGTGCCAGCAGCCCCACCTCCAGCGGGGGGGCCTACAATGAGCAGTTCTTC
>TRBJ2-1|.|TRBV29-1|.
CSVQDTPEPDEQFF
TGCAGCGTTCAGGACACGCCCGAACCCGATGAGCAGTTCTTC
>TRBJ2-7|once|TRBV5-4|TRBD1
CASSGQTGDGYEQYF
TGTGCCAGCAGCGGCCAGACAGGGGATGGCTACGAGCAGTACTTC
>TRBJ1-2|.|TRBV7-6|TRBD1
CASSLRQGYGYTF
TGTGCCAGCAGCTTAAGACAGGGCTATGGCTACACCTTC
>TRBJ2-2|.|TRBV2|.
CASSDRLNTGELFF
TGTGCCAGCAGTGATAGATTGAACACCGGGGAGCTGTTTTTT
>TRBJ2-1|once|TRBV5-6|.
CASSLPPTVNEQFF
TGTGCCAGCAGCTTACCCCCGACAGTCAATGAGCAGTTCTTC
>TRBJ2-7|.|TRBV30|.
CAWSDGTLGYEQYF
TGTGCCTGGAGTGATGGGACTCTAGGGTACGAGCAGTACTTC
>TRBJ1-3|.|TRBV6-1|TRBD1
CASSEITGVKSGNTIYF
TGTGCCAGCAGTGAAATCACAGGGGTAAAATCTGGAAACACCATATATTTT
>TRBJ2-7|.|TRBV14|TRBD1
CASSQDRGREQYF
TGTGCCAGCAGCCAAGACAGGGGGCGCGAGCAGTACTTC